This T cell receptor (beta chain) was sequenced during a study of blood T cell repertoires in COVID-19. Authors' methods: Amplification of reference gene primers provided the estimated nucleated cell counts. Clones were sequenced by immunoSEQ multiplex PCR, and TCRdb holds only the in-frame ones, with some missing. For V, J and clone size, that table is used; D and trimming come from the DNA. The sample shows under 150,000 clones, about four fifths of them seen only once. The CDR3 contains 16 residues. The germline V gene encodes CDR1 SGHRS and CDR2 YFSETQ. V dropped 0 bases and J dropped 5 bases, with 14 bases sitting between them.

The gene calls are TRBV5-1 and TRBJ1-4, with TRBD1 as a possible D gene (6 bases). This receptor was identified in a man aged 25-45 years who had recovered from COVID-19. The source material was PBMCs or T cells enriched from blood (not recorded which). The CDR3 protein is CASSLGGRQANEKLFF. The CDR3 nucleotides read TGCGCCAGCAGCTTGGGGGGACGACAGGCCAATGAAAAACTGTTTTTT.